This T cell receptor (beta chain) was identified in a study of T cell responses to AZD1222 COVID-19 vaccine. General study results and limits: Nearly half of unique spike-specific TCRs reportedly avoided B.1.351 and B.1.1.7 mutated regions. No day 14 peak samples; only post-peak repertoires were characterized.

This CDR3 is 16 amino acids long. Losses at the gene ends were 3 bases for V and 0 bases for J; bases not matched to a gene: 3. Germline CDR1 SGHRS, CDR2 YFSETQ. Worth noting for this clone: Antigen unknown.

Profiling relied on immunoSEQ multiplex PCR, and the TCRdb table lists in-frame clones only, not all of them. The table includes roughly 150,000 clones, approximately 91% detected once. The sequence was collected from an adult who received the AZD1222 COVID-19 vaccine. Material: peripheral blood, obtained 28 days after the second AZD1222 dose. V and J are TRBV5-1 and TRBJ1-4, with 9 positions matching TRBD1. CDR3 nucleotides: TGCGCCAGCAGCTCGGGACAGGGAACAACTAATGAAAAACTGTTTTTT. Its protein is CASSSGQGTTNEKLFF. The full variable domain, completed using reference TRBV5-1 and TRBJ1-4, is KAGVTQTPRYLIKTRGQQVTLSCSPISGHRSVSWYQQTPGQGLQFLFEYFSETQRNKGNFPGRFSGRQFSNSRSEMNVSTLELGDSALYLCASSSGQGTTNEKLFFGSGTQLSVL.